These 29 T cell receptor beta chains originate from one sample sequenced in a study of T cell changes during pregnancy in multiple sclerosis. Profiling relied on immunoSEQ multiplex PCR, and the TCRdb table lists in-frame clones only, not all of them. Altogether 34,000 or so clones are present, about nine tenths being singletons, with the ten largest covering around 10%. The input for sequencing was CD8+ T cells from peripheral blood mononuclear cells, taken before pregnancy. These receptors all stem from a female donor with multiple sclerosis, enrolled in a pregnancy study.

This chain links TRBV5-4 with TRBJ2-5, with a possible D match to TRBD1 (7 bases). Germline V CDR1 and CDR2: SGHNT, YYREEE (reference sequence). Deletions cut 3 bases from V and 3 bases from J, with 12 bases between. The CDR3 has 14 residues. CDR3 protein: CASSWGGTEETQYF. The CDR3, as DNA: TGTGCCAGCAGCTGGGGCGGGACAGAAGAGACCCAGTACTTC.

The V and J genes are TRBV9 and TRBJ2-2, with TRBD1 as a possible D gene (6 bases). Germline CDR1 reads SGDLS; CDR2 reads YYNGEE. V was clipped by 4 bases and J by 4 bases, with 14 bases between them. This CDR3 spans 15 amino acids. CDR3 nucleotides: TGTGCCAGCAGCATCAGGGGTGTAGGCACCGGGGAGCTGTTTTTT. It yields the protein CASSIRGVGTGELFF.

This clone was found once. This chain uses TRBV7-6 with TRBJ2-7; 12 positions agree with TRBD2. CDR3 length: 14 amino acids. Per germline, CDR1 SGHVS and CDR2 FNYEAQ. Losses at the gene ends were 5 bases for V and 5 bases for J; bases not matched to a gene: 4. CDR3 protein: CASSTRTSGDEQYF. DNA for the CDR3: TGTGCCAGCAGCACCCGGACTAGCGGGGACGAGCAGTACTTC.

The rearrangement uses TRBV27 and TRBJ2-2; 9 positions agree with TRBD2. This CDR3 comprises 19 residues. Losses at the gene ends were 3 bases for V and 6 bases for J; bases not matched to a gene: 17. Germline values: CDR1 MNHEY, CDR2 SMNVEV (reference sequence). CDR3 DNA: TGTGCCAGCAGTTTTGTGGTCATGTGGCGGGAGGGCCAGGCCGGGGAGCTGTTTTTT. Translated, it gives CASSFVVMWREGQAGELFF.

The chain is built from TRBV2 and TRBJ2-5; possible D gene TRBD1, 6 bases. The CDR3 has 15 amino acids. Germline V gives CDR1 SNHLY, CDR2 FYNNEI. With 6 bases removed from V and 8 bases from J, the gap between germline ends came to 22 bases. This CDR3 reads CASRWGADSSNTQYF. CDR3 coding DNA: TGTGCCAGCAGGTGGGGCGCGGACAGTTCGAACACCCAGTACTTC.

The gene calls are TRBV29-1 and TRBJ2-2; 9 positions match TRBD2. Losses at the gene ends were 2 bases for V and 1 base for J; bases not matched to a gene: 5. This CDR3 is built from 16 residues. Germline CDR1 reads SQVTM; CDR2 reads ANQGSEA. The CDR3 DNA is TGCAGCGTTGAACTTATAGCGGGAGTGAACACCGGGGAGCTGTTTTTT. This gives the protein CSVELIAGVNTGELFF.

This clone was counted a single time. This chain links TRBV6-1 with TRBJ1-5, with 7 bases fitting TRBD1. The CDR3 totals 14 residues. V shed 7 bases and J 0 bases; nucleotides not matched to a gene: 3. Germline V gene lookup returns CDR1 MNHNS and CDR2 SASEGT. The DNA for the CDR3 is TGTGCCAGCAACAGGGGAGGTAGCAATCAGCCCCAGCATTTT. It yields the protein CASNRGGSNQPQHF.

This rearrangement joins TRBV27 to TRBJ2-1, with TRBD2 matching 8 bases. V lost 2 bases, J lost 8 bases, and 8 bases stayed unmatched. The CDR3 length is 15 residues. Per the germline V gene, CDR1 is MNHEY and CDR2 is SMNVEV (reference sequence). This chain's CDR3 is CASSLPGGRSHEQFF. CDR3 in DNA: TGTGCCAGCAGTTTACCTGGCGGGAGGTCGCATGAGCAGTTCTTC.

V is TRBV7-9 and J is TRBJ2-2; 9 bases are shared with TRBD2. The CDR3 sequence is 15 residues long. Germline CDR1 reads SEHNR; CDR2 reads FQNEAQ (reference sequence). After removal of 3 bases from V and 6 bases from J, the junction contained 5 bases not matched to a gene. CDR3 DNA: TGTGCCAGCAGCTTGTGGCGGGGGGGCCCCGGGGAGCTGTTTTTT. It codes for CASSLWRGGPGELFF.

V is TRBV11-2 and J is TRBJ1-1; weak D call: TRBD1 (5 bases). Germline lookup yields CDR1 SGHAT and CDR2 FQNNGV. V lost 0 bases, J lost 12 bases, and 17 bases lay in between. This CDR3 is built from 14 residues. CDR3 bases: TGTGCCAGCAGCTTAGATCCAGGGTTGGGAAAAACTTTCTTT. Its translation: CASSLDPGLGKTFF.

The gene calls are TRBV12-5 and TRBJ2-2, with 10 nucleotides matching TRBD1. Germline V gene data show CDR1 as LGHNT and CDR2 as FRNRAP. This CDR3 has 20 amino acids. With 0 bases clipped from V and 5 bases from J, the junction kept 15 bases outside the gene matches. CDR3 loop: CASGLVYFMAGTGVTGELFF. The DNA of the CDR3 is TGTGCTAGTGGTTTGGTCTATTTCATGGCCGGGACAGGGGTTACCGGGGAGCTGTTTTTT.

The chain employs TRBV5-4 and TRBJ2-3, with TRBD2 matching over 10 bases. Germline trimming cut 5 bases from V and 6 bases from J; bases unmatched to any gene: 9. The CDR3 covers 15 residues. Germline-derived CDR1 and CDR2 are SGHNT and YYREEE (reference sequence). The CDR3 loop reads CASRSVAGGPDTQYF. The CDR3, as DNA: TGTGCCAGCAGGTCGGTAGCGGGGGGTCCCGATACGCAGTATTTT. The complete variable domain, with remaining parts taken from reference TRBV5-4 and TRBJ2-3, reads ETGVTQSPTHLIKTRGQQVTLRCSSQSGHNTVSWYQQALGQGPQFIFQYYREEENGRGNFPPRFSGLQFPNYSSELNVNALELDDSALYLCASRSVAGGPDTQYFGPGTRLTVL.

The chain combines TRBV30 with TRBJ2-2; 9 bases agree with TRBD1. V lost 2 bases to trimming and J lost 5 bases; unmatched junction nucleotides: 6. The CDR3 is 15 amino acids. CDR1 and CDR2 from the germline V gene are GTSNPN and SVGIG (reference sequence). The CDR3 coding sequence is TGTGCCTGGAGTTACCGGGACAGGGAAACCGGGGAGCTGTTTTTT. The encoded protein is CAWSYRDRETGELFF.

V and J are TRBV5-1 and TRBJ1-2, with unresolved D. The CDR3 runs 15 residues. CDR1 is SGHRS and CDR2 is YFSETQ in the germline V gene. Trimming left V 2 bases short and J 2 bases short, with 13 bases between. The CDR3 sequence is CASSLTGLPNYGYTF. CDR3 nucleotides: TGCGCCAGCAGCTTAACCGGACTCCCCAACTATGGCTACACCTTC.

The chain is built from TRBV13 and TRBJ2-1; TRBD2 agrees at 8 bases. Germline CDR1 reads PRHDT; CDR2 reads FYEKMQ (reference sequence). The length of the CDR3 is 14 residues. V shed 4 bases, J shed 8 bases, and the junction held 7 bases outside the gene matches. CDR3 region: CASSWRGVRDEQFF. The CDR3 DNA is TGTGCCAGCAGCTGGCGGGGGGTTAGGGATGAGCAGTTCTTC.

The V and J genes are TRBV6-5 and TRBJ1-2; 11 bases agree with TRBD1. This CDR3 region has 14 residues. Germline values: CDR1 MNHEY, CDR2 SVGAGI. The ends lost 2 bases at V and 6 bases at J; junction bases unmatched: 2. For the CDR3, the DNA is TGTGCCAGCAGTTACACGGGACAGGGGGATGGCTACACCTTC. Translating gives CASSYTGQGDGYTF.

The J gene is TRBJ2-6, the V gene TRBV4-3; D unresolved. This CDR3 region has 17 residues. V was clipped by 1 base and J by 0 bases, with 10 bases between them. Germline lookup yields CDR1 LGHNA and CDR2 YSLEER. The CDR3 here is CASSQVAVFSGANVLTF. The CDR3 nucleotides read TGCGCCAGCAGCCAAGTGGCAGTTTTCTCTGGGGCCAACGTCCTGACTTTC.

This rearrangement joins TRBV5-1 to TRBJ2-7, with 7 bases aligning to TRBD1. V lost 4 bases and J lost 2; bases outside the gene matches: 18. CDR3 length: 18 residues. CDR1 SGHRS and CDR2 YFSETQ come from the germline V gene. The CDR3 DNA is TGCGCCAGCAGCCCTATGATTCCGGGACAGAGTCCGACCTACGAGCAGTACTTC. Translating it yields CASSPMIPGQSPTYEQYF.

The rearrangement uses TRBV10-3 and TRBJ2-7; TRBD1 aligns across 7 bases. Germline lookup yields CDR1 ENHRY and CDR2 SYGVKD. The V and J ends lost 0 bases and 2 bases, in that order; junction bases with no gene match: 4. There are 15 residues in the CDR3. The DNA of the CDR3 is TGTGCCATCAGTGAGTCGATAGACAGGGCCTACGAGCAGTACTTC. Encoded protein: CAISESIDRAYEQYF.

V usage is TRBV18 and J usage is TRBJ2-7; D is uncertain. CDR3 size: 17 residues. CDR1 KGHSH and CDR2 LQKENI come from the germline V gene. Trimming took off 5 bases at V and 6 bases at J, with 26 bases between the two ends. The CDR3, as DNA: TGTGCCAGCTCATCCCGAGGAGTCCCGGATGCGGTTCGCGAGCAGTACTTC. This sequence encodes CASSSRGVPDAVREQYF.

The chain employs TRBV19 and TRBJ1-2, with TRBD1 identical over 7 bases. Unmatched junction bases numbered 8, after V lost 8 bases and J lost 8 bases. CDR1 and CDR2 from the germline V gene are LNHDA and SQIVND (reference sequence). The CDR3 is made up of 12 amino acids. CDR3 sequence reads: CASSDRPEGYTF. The DNA of the CDR3 is TGTGCCAGTTCGGACAGGCCAGAGGGCTACACCTTC.

The rearrangement joins TRBV7-9 to TRBJ1-1, with D uncertain. Germline assignment: CDR1 SEHNR and CDR2 FQNEAQ (reference sequence). V lost 2 bases to trimming and J lost 0 bases, with 7 bases between them. This CDR3 has 14 amino acids. CDR3 loop: CASSLLRVNTEAFF. The CDR3 coding sequence is TGTGCCAGCAGCTTATTACGGGTGAACACTGAAGCTTTCTTT.

The chain couples TRBV9 to TRBJ1-2, with D perhaps matching TRBD1 (6 bases). This CDR3 spans 12 amino acids. CDR1 SGDLS and CDR2 YYNGEE come from the germline V gene. The ends were cut back, 6 bases at V and 8 bases at J, with 14 bases in the middle. CDR3 sequence: CASTGDRIGYTF. DNA of the CDR3: TGTGCCAGCACCGGAGACAGGATCGGCTACACCTTC.

The chain links TRBV7-2 to TRBJ2-5; perhaps TRBD1 as D (6 bases). CDR3 length: 13 amino acids. V was pared by 4 bases and J by 4 bases, with 10 bases between. Germline assignment: CDR1 SGHTA and CDR2 FQGNSA. CDR3 region: CASSSLQGETQYF. The CDR3 region has the DNA TGTGCCAGCAGCTCCTTACAGGGAGAGACCCAGTACTTC.

The chain combines TRBV19 with TRBJ1-6; 7 nucleotides agree with TRBD1. This CDR3 has 14 amino acids. V lost 9 bases, J lost 7 bases, and 9 bases stayed unmatched. Germline loops: CDR1 LNHDA, CDR2 SQIVND (reference sequence). CDR3 bases: TGTGCCAGCGAGGAGGGGGCGAGGAATTCACCCCTCCACTTT. Encoded protein: CASEEGARNSPLHF. The variable domain in full, completed from reference TRBV19 and TRBJ1-6, reads DGGITQSPKYLFRKEGQNVTLSCEQNLNHDAMYWYRQDPGQGLRLIYYSQIVNDFQKGDIAEGYSVSREKKESFPLTVTSAQKNPTAFYLCASEEGARNSPLHFGNGTRLTVT.

This clone was observed at least ten times. The chain employs TRBV6-4 and TRBJ2-3; 7 bases fit TRBD2. The CDR3 covers 13 residues. V shed 3 bases, J shed 3 bases, and the junction held 0 bases outside the gene matches. Germline V gene lookup returns CDR1 MRHNA and CDR2 SNTAGT. CDR3 sequence reads: CASSERETDTQYF. DNA for the CDR3: TGTGCCAGCAGTGAGCGGGAGACAGATACGCAGTATTTT.

This clone was found once. The CDR3 loop is CSVVALAEPYEQYF. The CDR3, as DNA: TGCAGCGTTGTAGCGCTAGCGGAGCCCTACGAGCAGTACTTC. V and J are TRBV29-1 and TRBJ2-7; 7 bases line up with TRBD2. With V trimmed by 4 bases and J by 2 bases, 8 bases remained unmatched. Germline CDR1 is SQVTM and CDR2 is ANQGSEA. The CDR3 runs to 14 residues.

The rearrangement uses TRBV2 and TRBJ2-1; tentatively, D is TRBD2 (5 bases). CDR3 length: 12 amino acids. Trimming shortened V by 3 bases and J by 9 bases, and 9 bases separated the two germline ends. Germline V gives CDR1 SNHLY, CDR2 FYNNEI. The CDR3, as DNA: TGTGCCAGCAGTGATCCCGGGATTGAGCAGTTCTTC. Its translation: CASSDPGIEQFF.

V usage is TRBV9 and J usage is TRBJ1-1; D is undetermined. The CDR3 is 15 amino acids. The germline gives CDR1 SGDLS, CDR2 YYNGEE. The V and J ends lost 0 bases and 0 bases respectively, with 9 bases between them. DNA of the CDR3: TGTGCCAGCAGCGTAGGAGGCAGCCTGAACACTGAAGCTTTCTTT. This translates into CASSVGGSLNTEAFF.